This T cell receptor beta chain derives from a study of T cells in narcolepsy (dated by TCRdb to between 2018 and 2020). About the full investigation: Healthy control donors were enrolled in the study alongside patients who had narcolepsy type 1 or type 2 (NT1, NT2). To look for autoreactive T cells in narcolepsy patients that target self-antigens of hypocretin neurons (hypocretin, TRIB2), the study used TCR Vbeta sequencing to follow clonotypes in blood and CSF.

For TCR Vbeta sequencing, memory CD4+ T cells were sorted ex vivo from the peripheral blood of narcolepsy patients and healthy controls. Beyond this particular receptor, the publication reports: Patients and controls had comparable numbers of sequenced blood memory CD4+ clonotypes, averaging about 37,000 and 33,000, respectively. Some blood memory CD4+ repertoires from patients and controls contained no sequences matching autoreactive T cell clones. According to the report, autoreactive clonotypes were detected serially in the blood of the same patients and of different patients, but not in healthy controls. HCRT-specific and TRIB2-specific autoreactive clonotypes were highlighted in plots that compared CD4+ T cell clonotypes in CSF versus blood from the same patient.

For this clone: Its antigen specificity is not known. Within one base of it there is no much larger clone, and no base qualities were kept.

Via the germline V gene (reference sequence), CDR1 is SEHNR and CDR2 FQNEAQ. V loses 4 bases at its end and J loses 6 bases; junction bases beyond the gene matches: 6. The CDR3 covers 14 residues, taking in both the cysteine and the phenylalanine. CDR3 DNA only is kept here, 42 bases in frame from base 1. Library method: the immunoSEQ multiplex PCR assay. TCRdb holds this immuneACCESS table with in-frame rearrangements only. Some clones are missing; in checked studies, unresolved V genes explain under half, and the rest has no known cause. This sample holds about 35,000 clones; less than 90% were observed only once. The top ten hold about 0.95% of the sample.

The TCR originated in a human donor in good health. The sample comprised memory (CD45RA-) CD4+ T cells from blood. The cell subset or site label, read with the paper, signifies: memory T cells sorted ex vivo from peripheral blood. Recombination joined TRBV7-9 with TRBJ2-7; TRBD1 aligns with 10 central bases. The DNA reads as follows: TGTGCCAGCAGCTCGACAGGGGGCTTAGGCGAGCAGTACTTC. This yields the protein CASSSTGGLGEQYF. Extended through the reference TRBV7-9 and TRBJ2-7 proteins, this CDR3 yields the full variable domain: DTGVSQNPRHKITKRGQNVTFRCDPISEHNRLYWYRQTLGQGPEFLTYFQNEAQLEKSRLLSDRFSAERPKGSFSTLEIQRTEQGDSAMYLCASSSTGGLGEQYFGPGTRLTVT.